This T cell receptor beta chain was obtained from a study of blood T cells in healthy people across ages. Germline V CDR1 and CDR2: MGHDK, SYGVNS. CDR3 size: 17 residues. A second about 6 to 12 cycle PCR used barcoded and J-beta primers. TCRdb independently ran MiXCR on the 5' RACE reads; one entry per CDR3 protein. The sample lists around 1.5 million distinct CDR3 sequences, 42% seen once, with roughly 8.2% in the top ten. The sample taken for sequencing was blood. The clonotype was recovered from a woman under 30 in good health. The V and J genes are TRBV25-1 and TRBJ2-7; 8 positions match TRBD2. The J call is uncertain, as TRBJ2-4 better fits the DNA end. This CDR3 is CASSEDQAGANFGIQYF. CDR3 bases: TGTGCCAGCAGTGAAGATCAAGCGGGAGCCAACTTTGGCATTCAGTACTTC.